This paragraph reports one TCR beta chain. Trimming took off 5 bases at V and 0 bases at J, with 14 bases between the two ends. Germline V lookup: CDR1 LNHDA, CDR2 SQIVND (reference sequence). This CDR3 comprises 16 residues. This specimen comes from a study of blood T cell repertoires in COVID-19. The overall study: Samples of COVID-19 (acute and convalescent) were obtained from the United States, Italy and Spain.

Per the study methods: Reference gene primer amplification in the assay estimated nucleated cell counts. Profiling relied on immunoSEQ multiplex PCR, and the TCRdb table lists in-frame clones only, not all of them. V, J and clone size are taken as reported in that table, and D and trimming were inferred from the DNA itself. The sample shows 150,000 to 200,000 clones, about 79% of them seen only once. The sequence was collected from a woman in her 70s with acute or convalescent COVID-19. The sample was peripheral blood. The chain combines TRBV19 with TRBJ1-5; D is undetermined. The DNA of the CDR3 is TGTGCCAGTAGTCTAAGACGGGAACATAGCAATCAGCCCCAGCATTTT. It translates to CASSLRREHSNQPQHF. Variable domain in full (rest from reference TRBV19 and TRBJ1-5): DGGITQSPKYLFRKEGQNVTLSCEQNLNHDAMYWYRQDPGQGLRLIYYSQIVNDFQKGDIAEGYSVSREKKESFPLTVTSAQKNPTAFYLCASSLRREHSNQPQHFGDGTRLSIL.